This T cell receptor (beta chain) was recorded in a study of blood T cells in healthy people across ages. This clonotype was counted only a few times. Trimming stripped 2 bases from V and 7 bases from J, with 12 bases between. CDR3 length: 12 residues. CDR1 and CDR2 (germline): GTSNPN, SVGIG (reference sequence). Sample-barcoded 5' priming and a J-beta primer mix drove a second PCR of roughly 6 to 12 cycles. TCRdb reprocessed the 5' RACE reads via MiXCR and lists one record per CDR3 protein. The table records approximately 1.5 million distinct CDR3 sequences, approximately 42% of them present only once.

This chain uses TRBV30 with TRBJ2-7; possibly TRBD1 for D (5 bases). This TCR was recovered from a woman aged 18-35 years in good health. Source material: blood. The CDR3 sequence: CAWSTPPGEQYF. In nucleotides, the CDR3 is TGTGCCTGGAGTACTCCCCCAGGGGAGCAGTACTTC.